The 21 T cell receptor beta chains below all came from one sample that was sequenced in a study of Ad26.COV2.S vaccination and SARS-CoV-2 variants. Treatment indicated: around 19 received Ad26.COV2.S at low or high dose, single or two shots; five or six received placebo; per-sample allocation not given. Sampling was performed 63 days after the first vaccine or placebo injection. Here immunoSEQ multiplex PCR was the method, and the copy in TCRdb shows in-frame clones only, minus some. The sample yields hundreds of thousands of clones, about nine tenths seen once. This material consisted of peripheral blood, taken in a trial of Ad26.COV2.S vaccine versus placebo. Receptors originate from a person between 18 and 65 years old who received the Ad26.COV2.S COVID-19 vaccine or a placebo.

The J gene is TRBJ1-1, the V gene TRBV28; the D is unclear. V was cut by 2 bases and J by 3 bases, with 10 bases left in between. CDR3 size: 14 residues. Germline CDR1 is MDHEN and CDR2 is SYDVKM. CDR3 sequence: CASSLLGEDTEAFF. CDR3 bases: TGTGCCAGCAGTTTACTAGGTGAGGACACTGAAGCTTTCTTT.

DNA of the CDR3: TGTGCCACGGAAAGGGGACCACAGAACTACGAGCAGTACTTC. Residues: CATERGPQNYEQYF. The rearrangement links TRBV28 to TRBJ2-7; tentatively, D is TRBD1 or TRBD2 (5 bases each). The CDR3 is 14 residues long. Trimming shortened V by 10 bases and J by 3 bases, and 19 bases separated the two germline ends. Germline CDR1 reads MDHEN; CDR2 reads SYDVKM.

Worth noting for this clone: A much larger clone lies a single base off, so this may be a read error. The chain carries TRBV13 and TRBJ2-7; D gene uncertain. This CDR3 has 11 residues. The germline gives CDR1 PRHDT, CDR2 FYEKMQ (reference sequence). The V end lost 5 bases, the J end lost 0 bases, and 2 bases lay between the germline ends. The CDR3 nucleotides read TGTGCCAGCAGCGTCTCCTACGAGCAGTACTTC. Translation: CASSVSYEQYF. The whole variable domain, remainder taken from reference TRBV13 and TRBJ2-7, is AAGVIQSPRHLIKEKRETATLKCYPIPRHDTVYWYQQGPGQDPQFLISFYEKMQSDKGSIPDRFSAQQFSDYHSELNMSSLELGDSALYFCASSVSYEQYFGPGTRLTVT.

The chain is built from TRBV10-1 and TRBJ2-7; D is unclear. V dropped 6 bases and J dropped 4 bases, with 16 bases sitting between them. CDR1 is WNHNN and CDR2 is SYGVQD in the germline V gene (reference sequence). The CDR3 runs 14 residues. CDR3 in DNA: TGCGCCAGCAGCGAGAGCCGGAAAATGTACGAGCAGTACTTC. Protein sequence: CASSESRKMYEQYF.

The rearrangement links TRBV5-8 to TRBJ2-7, with 9 bases aligning to TRBD1. The germline gives CDR1 SGHTS, CDR2 YDEGEE. The ends lost 0 bases at V and 3 bases at J; junction bases unmatched: 10. This CDR3 comprises 17 residues. This CDR3 is CASSLEGTGLIFYEQYF. For the CDR3, the DNA is TGTGCCAGCAGCTTGGAGGGGACAGGGTTAATTTTCTACGAGCAGTACTTC. Supplemented by reference TRBV5-8 and TRBJ2-7, the full variable domain reads EAGVTQSPTHLIKTRGQQATLRCSPISGHTSVYWYQQALGLGLQFLLWYDEGEERNRGNFPPRFSGRQFPNYSSELNVNALELEDSALYLCASSLEGTGLIFYEQYFGPGTRLTVT.

The chain has TRBV5-4 and TRBJ2-1; D is uncertain. The germline CDR1 and CDR2 sequences are SGHNT and YYREEE (reference sequence). CDR3 size: 14 residues. With 1 base removed from V and 9 bases from J, the gap between germline ends came to 14 bases. CDR3 sequence (DNA): TGTGCCAGCAGCTTGCGGGCTGGACGGAGTGAGCAGTTCTTC. Translated: CASSLRAGRSEQFF.

The chain couples TRBV4-1 to TRBJ2-3; TRBD1 matches 7 bases. The length of the CDR3 is 15 residues. Germline loops: CDR1 MGHRA, CDR2 YSYEKL. V lost 4 bases to trimming and J lost 2 bases; unmatched junction nucleotides: 6. Here the CDR3 DNA reads TGCGCCAGCAGCCTGACACAGGGGATCACAGATACGCAGTATTTT. This codes for CASSLTQGITDTQYF.

The chain links TRBV27 to TRBJ2-1; 14 positions match TRBD2. Trimming took 6 bases from V and 9 from J; bases not matched to a gene: 7. CDR1 and CDR2 from the germline V gene are MNHEY and SMNVEV (reference sequence). CDR3 size: 15 residues. The CDR3 is CASSPGLAGGTEQFF. The CDR3 nucleotides read TGTGCCAGCAGCCCCGGACTAGCGGGAGGTACTGAGCAGTTCTTC.

V gene TRBV4-3 combines with J gene TRBJ2-1, with 8 bases fitting TRBD2. In germline, CDR1 is LGHNA, CDR2 YSLEER. The junction had 1 base not matched to a gene; V was cut back by 2 bases and J by 4 bases. The CDR3 runs 14 residues. In DNA, the CDR3 is TGCGCCAGCAGCCAAACTAGCGGTTACAATGAGCAGTTCTTC. Translating gives CASSQTSGYNEQFF.

The chain uses TRBV5-6 and TRBJ2-5; D is uncertain. The CDR3 is 15 residues long. Germline V lookup: CDR1 SGHDT, CDR2 YYEEEE. V was clipped by 0 bases and J by 2 bases, with 11 bases between them. DNA for the CDR3: TGTGCCAGCAGCTTGGCCGGGTCAGTTCAAGAGACCCAGTACTTC. Protein: CASSLAGSVQETQYF.

The DNA of the CDR3 is TGTGCCAGCAGTGAACCCCTAGCGGGAGGCAATGAGCAGTTCTTC. Translated: CASSEPLAGGNEQFF. The genes are TRBV2 and TRBJ2-1; 11 bases agree with TRBD2. The length of the CDR3 is 15 residues. CDR1 and CDR2 (germline): SNHLY, FYNNEI. J lost 6 bases, V lost 2 bases, and 3 bases had no gene match.

This chain uses TRBV7-6 with TRBJ2-2; 13 bases line up with TRBD2. This CDR3 has 16 residues. Trimming took 4 bases from V and 6 from J; bases not matched to a gene: 5. Germline V gene lookup returns CDR1 SGHVS and CDR2 FNYEAQ. The chain's CDR3 is CASSSGTSGISGELFF. In DNA form, the CDR3 reads TGTGCCAGCAGCTCCGGGACTAGCGGGATTTCCGGGGAGCTGTTTTTT.

The CDR3 loop reads CASSFFRLAGVSSTDTQYF. In nucleotides, the CDR3 is TGTGCCAGCAGTTTTTTCAGACTAGCGGGAGTGTCTAGCACAGATACGCAGTATTTT. The genes are TRBV27 and TRBJ2-3; 12 positions match TRBD2. In germline, CDR1 is MNHEY, CDR2 SMNVEV (reference sequence). V lost 3 bases to trimming and J lost 0 bases; unmatched junction nucleotides: 10. The CDR3 is 19 residues long.

The chain carries TRBV6-2 or TRBV6-3 and TRBJ2-7; maybe TRBD1 (6 bases). Trimming pared 4 bases from V and 5 bases from J, leaving 15 bases between. CDR1 and CDR2 from the germline V gene are MNHEY and SVGEGT. The CDR3 loop spans 14 amino acids. As DNA, the CDR3 is TGTGCCAGCAGTTGGGGTGGGACAACGGACGAGCAGTACTTC. It encodes CASSWGGTTDEQYF.

The gene calls are TRBV19 and TRBJ2-7, with D possibly being TRBD2 (6 bases). The CDR3 consists of 14 residues. Germline loops: CDR1 LNHDA, CDR2 SQIVND (reference sequence). Trimming left V 1 base short and J 4 bases short, with 11 bases between. CDR3 residues: CASSIVPGAYEQYF. In nucleotides, the CDR3 is TGTGCCAGTAGTATAGTTCCGGGAGCGTACGAGCAGTACTTC.

This clone appeared a few times. The chain joins TRBV12-3 or TRBV12-4 to TRBJ2-2; D is uncertain. V lost 2 bases to trimming and J lost 6 bases, with 4 bases between them. CDR3 size: 12 residues. Here the CDR3 reads CASSLWPGELFF. Written as DNA, the CDR3 is TGTGCCAGCAGTTTATGGCCCGGGGAGCTGTTTTTT.

The rearrangement uses TRBV12-3 or TRBV12-4 and TRBJ2-5; the D is unclear. The CDR3 sequence is 12 residues long. Trimming took off 3 bases at V and 5 bases at J, with 7 bases between the two ends. CDR3 sequence (DNA): TGTGCCAGCAGTTTTACCAGGGAGACCCAGTACTTC. Translated, it gives CASSFTRETQYF.

This rearrangement joins TRBV7-3 to TRBJ2-3; D perhaps matches TRBD2 (6 bases). The CDR3 has 15 amino acids. Germline loops: CDR1 SGHTA, CDR2 FQGTGA. Between the trimmed V and J ends, which lost 5 bases and 2 bases, there was a span of 14 bases. The CDR3 region is CASSGAGSFTDTQYF. CDR3 coding DNA: TGTGCCAGCAGCGGTGCGGGGTCTTTCACAGATACGCAGTATTTT.

The rearrangement uses TRBV9 and TRBJ2-1; maybe TRBD2 (5 bases). CDR1 SGDLS and CDR2 YYNGEE come from the germline V gene. The V and J ends lost 0 bases and 4 bases respectively, with 8 bases between them. This CDR3 region has 14 residues. The CDR3 coding sequence is TGTGCCAGCAGCGTAGTGGGAGTTTACAATGAGCAGTTCTTC. As protein: CASSVVGVYNEQFF.

The CDR3 nucleotides are TGTGCCAGCAGCTTGGCGACTATAGTTGGTGAGCAGTTCTTC. Residues: CASSLATIVGEQFF. The V gene is TRBV5-4, the J gene TRBJ2-1; D is perhaps TRBD2 (5 bases). Germline-derived CDR1 and CDR2 are SGHNT and YYREEE (reference sequence). The CDR3 loop spans 14 amino acids. V lost 0 bases and J 9 bases, leaving 13 bases between the germline ends.

The V and J genes are TRBV27 and TRBJ2-2; either TRBD1 or TRBD2 may supply D (5 bases each). The ends were cut back, 0 bases at V and 1 base at J, with 12 bases in the middle. Per the germline V gene, CDR1 is MNHEY and CDR2 is SMNVEV (reference sequence). This CDR3 has 17 amino acids. Here the CDR3 reads CASSLSLGPVNTGELFF. CDR3 in DNA: TGTGCCAGCAGTTTATCACTGGGACCGGTGAACACCGGGGAGCTGTTTTTT.